The source of this T cell receptor (beta chain) is a study of cytomegalovirus exposure and HLA in healthy donors. This CDR3 contains 15 residues. The V and J ends lost 4 bases and 0 bases, in that order; junction bases with no gene match: 1. Germline CDR1 is LGHNA and CDR2 is YNFKEQ. Points on this clone: Its antigen is still unknown.

Findings and limits, study-wide: After further analysis at a later stage, 17,000 or so TCR beta sequences were associated with HLA alleles at 0.05 false discovery rate. A prior analysis recorded that most TCR beta V segments were productive about 87% or about 30% of the time. Looking again later, the authors saw that most CMV-associated TCR beta chains seemed HLA-restricted. Per a later analysis, HLA-associated TCR beta chains showed more clonal expansion than other, equally common TCR beta chains.

It was with 60 Vbeta and 13 Jbeta primers that the PCR ran. The method was immunoSEQ multiplex PCR; TCRdb's version includes in-frame clones alone and lacks a portion of them. The profile covers hundreds of thousands of clones, with about 89% appearing a single time and 0.9% to 1.1% taken by the ten largest. This TCR was recovered from a woman aged 18 to 35 in good health and CMV-seronegative. The J gene is TRBJ2-2, the V gene TRBV4-2; 8 bases match TRBD1. Sequenced sample: PBMCs. The chain's CDR3 is CASSPTGANTGELFF. The DNA of the CDR3 is TGTGCCAGCAGCCCGACAGGGGCGAACACCGGGGAGCTGTTTTTT.